This T cell receptor beta chain emerged from a study of blood T cell repertoires in COVID-19. Study-level background: Samples of COVID-19 (acute and convalescent) were obtained from the United States, Italy and Spain.

This CDR3 spans 11 amino acids. The V and J ends lost 7 bases and 4 bases respectively, with 9 bases between them. CDR1 SQVTM and CDR2 ANQGSEA come from the germline V gene. The method was immunoSEQ multiplex PCR; TCRdb's version includes in-frame clones alone and lacks a portion of them. Here the sample spans tens of thousands of clones, around 88% being singletons. The chain employs TRBV29-1 and TRBJ2-3, with D uncertain. The clonotype was recovered from a human donor in a cohort sampled during active COVID-19. Sequenced: peripheral blood. CDR3 residues: CSGSGADTQYF. CDR3 DNA sequence: TGCAGCGGTTCAGGCGCAGATACGCAGTATTTT.